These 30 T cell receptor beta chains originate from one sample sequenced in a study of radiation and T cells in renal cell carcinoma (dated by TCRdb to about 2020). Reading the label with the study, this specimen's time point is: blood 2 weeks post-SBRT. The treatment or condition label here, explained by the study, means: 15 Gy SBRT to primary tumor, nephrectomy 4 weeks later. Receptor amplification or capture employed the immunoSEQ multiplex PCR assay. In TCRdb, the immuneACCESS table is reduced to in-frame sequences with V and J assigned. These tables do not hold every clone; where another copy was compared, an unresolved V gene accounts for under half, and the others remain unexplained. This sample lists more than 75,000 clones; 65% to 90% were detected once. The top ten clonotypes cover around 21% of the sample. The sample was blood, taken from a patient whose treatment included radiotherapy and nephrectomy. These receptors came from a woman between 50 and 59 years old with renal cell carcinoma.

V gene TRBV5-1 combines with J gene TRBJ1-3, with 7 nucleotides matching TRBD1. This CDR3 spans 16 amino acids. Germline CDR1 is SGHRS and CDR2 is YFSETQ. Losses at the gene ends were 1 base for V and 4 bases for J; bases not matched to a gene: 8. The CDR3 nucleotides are TGCGCCAGCAGCTTGAGGAGGGCGGGACAGGGAAACACCATATATTTT. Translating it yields CASSLRRAGQGNTIYF. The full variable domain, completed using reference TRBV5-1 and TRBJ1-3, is KAGVTQTPRYLIKTRGQQVTLSCSPISGHRSVSWYQQTPGQGLQFLFEYFSETQRNKGNFPGRFSGRQFSNSRSEMNVSTLELGDSALYLCASSLRRAGQGNTIYFGEGSWLTVV.

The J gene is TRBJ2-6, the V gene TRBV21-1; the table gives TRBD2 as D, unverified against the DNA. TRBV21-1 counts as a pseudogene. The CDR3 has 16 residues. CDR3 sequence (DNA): TGTGCCAGCATCATGTGGAGGATCTCTGGGGCCAACGTCCTGACTTTC. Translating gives CASIMWRISGANVLTF.

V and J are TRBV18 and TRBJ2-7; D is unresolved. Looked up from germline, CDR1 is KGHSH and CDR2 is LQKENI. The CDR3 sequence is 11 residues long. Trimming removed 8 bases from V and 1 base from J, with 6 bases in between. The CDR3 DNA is TGTGCCAGCACCGGGTCCTACGAGCAGTACTTC. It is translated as CASTGSYEQYF. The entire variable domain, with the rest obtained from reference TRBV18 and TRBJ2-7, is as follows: NAGVMQNPRHLVRRRGQEARLRCSPMKGHSHVYWYRQLPEEGLKFMVYLQKENIIDESGMPKERFSAEFPKEGPSILRIQQVVRGDSAAYFCASTGSYEQYFGPGTRLTVT.

The CDR3 spells CASSLNSYEQYF. CDR3 bases: TGTGCCAGCAGCTTAAACTCCTACGAGCAGTACTTC. The chain carries TRBV7-2 and TRBJ2-7; the D is unclear. Per germline, CDR1 SGHTA and CDR2 FQGNSA. The CDR3 has 12 residues. V lost 2 bases and J lost 0, with 2 bases in between.

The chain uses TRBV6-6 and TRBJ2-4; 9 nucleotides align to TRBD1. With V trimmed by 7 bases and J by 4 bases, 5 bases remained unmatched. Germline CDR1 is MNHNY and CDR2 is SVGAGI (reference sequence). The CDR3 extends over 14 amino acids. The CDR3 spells CASNHGTGKNIQYF. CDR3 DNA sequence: TGTGCCAGCAACCACGGGACAGGGAAAAACATTCAGTACTTC.

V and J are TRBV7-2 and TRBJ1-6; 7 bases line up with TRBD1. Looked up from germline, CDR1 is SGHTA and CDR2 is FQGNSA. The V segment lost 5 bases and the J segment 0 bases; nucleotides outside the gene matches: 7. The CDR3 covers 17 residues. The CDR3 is CASSPRDRSSYNSPLHF. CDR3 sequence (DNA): TGTGCCAGCAGCCCCCGGGACAGAAGCTCCTATAATTCACCCCTCCACTTT.

The CDR3 DNA reads as TGTGCCAGCAGCTACGAAGCTCGTGGGAATAATGAAAAACTGTTTTTT. It codes for CASSYEARGNNEKLFF. The V and J genes are TRBV7-2 and TRBJ1-4; D gene ambiguous. Germline V gene data show CDR1 as SGHTA and CDR2 as FQGNSA. The CDR3 contains 16 residues. V was shortened by 4 bases and J by 4 bases, with 16 bases between the two germline ends.

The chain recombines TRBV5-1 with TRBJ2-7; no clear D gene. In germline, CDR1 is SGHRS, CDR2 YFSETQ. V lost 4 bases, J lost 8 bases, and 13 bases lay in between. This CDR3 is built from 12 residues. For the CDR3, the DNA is TGCGCCAGCAGCAGTGACACGTTGCAGCAGTACTTC. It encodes CASSSDTLQQYF.

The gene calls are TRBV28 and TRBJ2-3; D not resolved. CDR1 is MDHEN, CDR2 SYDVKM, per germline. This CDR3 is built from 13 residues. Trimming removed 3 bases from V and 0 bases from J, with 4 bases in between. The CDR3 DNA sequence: TGTGCCAGCAGTTTTGTTAGCACAGATACGCAGTATTTT. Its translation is CASSFVSTDTQYF.

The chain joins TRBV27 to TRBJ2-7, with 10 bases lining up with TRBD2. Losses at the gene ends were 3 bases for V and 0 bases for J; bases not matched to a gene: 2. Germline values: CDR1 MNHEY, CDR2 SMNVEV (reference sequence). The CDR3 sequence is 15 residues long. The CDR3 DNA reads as TGTGCCAGCAGTTTTAGCGGGGGGAGCTCCTACGAGCAGTACTTC. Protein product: CASSFSGGSSYEQYF.

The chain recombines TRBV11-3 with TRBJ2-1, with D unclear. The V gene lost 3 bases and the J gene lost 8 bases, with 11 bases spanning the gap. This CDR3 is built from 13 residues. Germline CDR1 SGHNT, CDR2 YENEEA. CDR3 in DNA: TGTGCCAGCAGCTTGCAGGACGGAGATGAGCAGTTCTTC. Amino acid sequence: CASSLQDGDEQFF.

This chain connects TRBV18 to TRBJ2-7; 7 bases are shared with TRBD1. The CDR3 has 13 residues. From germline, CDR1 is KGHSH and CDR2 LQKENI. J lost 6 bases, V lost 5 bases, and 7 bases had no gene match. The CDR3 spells CASSIDRVSEQYF. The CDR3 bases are TGTGCCAGCTCAATAGACAGGGTTTCCGAGCAGTACTTC. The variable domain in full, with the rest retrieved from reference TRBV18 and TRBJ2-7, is NAGVMQNPRHLVRRRGQEARLRCSPMKGHSHVYWYRQLPEEGLKFMVYLQKENIIDESGMPKERFSAEFPKEGPSILRIQQVVRGDSAAYFCASSIDRVSEQYFGPGTRLTVT.

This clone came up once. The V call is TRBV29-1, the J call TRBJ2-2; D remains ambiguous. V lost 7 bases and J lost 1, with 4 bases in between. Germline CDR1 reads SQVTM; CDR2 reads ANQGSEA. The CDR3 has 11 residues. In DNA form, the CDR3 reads TGCAGCGGGGGGAACACCGGGGAGCTGTTTTTT. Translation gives CSGGNTGELFF.

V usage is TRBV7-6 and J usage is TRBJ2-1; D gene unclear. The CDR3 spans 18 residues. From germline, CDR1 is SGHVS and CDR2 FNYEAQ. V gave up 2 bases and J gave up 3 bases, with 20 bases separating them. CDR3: CASSLTHWNRGDYNEQFF. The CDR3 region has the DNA TGTGCCAGCAGCTTAACGCACTGGAATCGCGGAGACTACAATGAGCAGTTCTTC. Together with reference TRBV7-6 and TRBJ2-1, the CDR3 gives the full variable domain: GAGVSQSPRYKVTKRGQDVALRCDPISGHVSLYWYRQALGQGPEFLTYFNYEAQQDKSGLPNDRFSAERPEGSISTLTIQRTEQRDSAMYRCASSLTHWNRGDYNEQFFGPGTRLTVL.

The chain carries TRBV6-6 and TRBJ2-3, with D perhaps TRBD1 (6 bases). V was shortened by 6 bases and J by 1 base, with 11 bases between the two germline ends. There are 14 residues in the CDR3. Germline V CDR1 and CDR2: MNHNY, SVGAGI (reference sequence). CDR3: CASRGAVGTDTQYF. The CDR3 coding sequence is TGTGCCAGCAGGGGGGCCGTCGGCACAGATACGCAGTATTTT.

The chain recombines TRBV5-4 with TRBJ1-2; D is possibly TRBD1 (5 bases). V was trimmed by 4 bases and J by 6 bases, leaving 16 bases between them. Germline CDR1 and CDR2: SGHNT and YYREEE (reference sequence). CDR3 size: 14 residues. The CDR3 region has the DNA TGTGCCAGCAGCCCTGGTAACAGGATAGATGGCTACACCTTC. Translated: CASSPGNRIDGYTF.

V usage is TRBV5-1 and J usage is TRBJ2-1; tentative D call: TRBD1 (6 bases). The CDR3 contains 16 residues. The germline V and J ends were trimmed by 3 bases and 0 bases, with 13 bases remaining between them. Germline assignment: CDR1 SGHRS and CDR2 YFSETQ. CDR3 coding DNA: TGCGCCAGCAGCTCCTCGGACAGCTACTCCTACAATGAGCAGTTCTTC. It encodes CASSSSDSYSYNEQFF.

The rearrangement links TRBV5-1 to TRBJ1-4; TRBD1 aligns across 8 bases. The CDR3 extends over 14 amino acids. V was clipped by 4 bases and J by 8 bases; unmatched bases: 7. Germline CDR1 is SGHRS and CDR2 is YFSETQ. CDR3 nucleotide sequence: TGCGCCAGCAGCACGTCGGACAGGGTCGAAAAACTGTTTTTT. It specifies CASSTSDRVEKLFF.

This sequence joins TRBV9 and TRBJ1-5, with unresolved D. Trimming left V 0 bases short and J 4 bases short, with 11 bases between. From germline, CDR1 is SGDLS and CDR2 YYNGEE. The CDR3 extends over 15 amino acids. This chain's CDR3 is CASSVEASENQPQHF. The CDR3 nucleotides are TGTGCCAGCAGCGTAGAGGCCAGCGAGAATCAGCCCCAGCATTTT.

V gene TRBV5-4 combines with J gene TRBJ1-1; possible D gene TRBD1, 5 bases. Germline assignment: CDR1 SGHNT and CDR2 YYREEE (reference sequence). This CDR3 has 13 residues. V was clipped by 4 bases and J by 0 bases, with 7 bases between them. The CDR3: CASSEDMNTEAFF. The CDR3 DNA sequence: TGTGCCAGCAGCGAGGACATGAACACTGAAGCTTTCTTT.

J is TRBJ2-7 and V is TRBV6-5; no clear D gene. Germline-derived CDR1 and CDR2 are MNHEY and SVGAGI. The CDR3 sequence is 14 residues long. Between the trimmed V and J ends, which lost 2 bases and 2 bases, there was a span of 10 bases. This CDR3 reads CASSYGPLAYEQYF. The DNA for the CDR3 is TGTGCCAGCAGTTACGGTCCGTTAGCCTACGAGCAGTACTTC.

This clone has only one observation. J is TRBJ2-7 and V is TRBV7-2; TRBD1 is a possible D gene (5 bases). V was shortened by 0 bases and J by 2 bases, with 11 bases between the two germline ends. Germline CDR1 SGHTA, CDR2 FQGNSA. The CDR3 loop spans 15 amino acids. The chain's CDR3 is CASSLAWGSTYEQYF. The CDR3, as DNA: TGTGCCAGCAGCTTAGCCTGGGGCTCAACCTACGAGCAGTACTTC.

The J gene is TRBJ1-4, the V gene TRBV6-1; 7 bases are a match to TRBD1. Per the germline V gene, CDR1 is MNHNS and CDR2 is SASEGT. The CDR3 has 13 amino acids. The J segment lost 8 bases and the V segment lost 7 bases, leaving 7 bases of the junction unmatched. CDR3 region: CASKGGGTEKLFF. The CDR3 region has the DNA TGTGCCAGCAAGGGAGGGGGCACAGAAAAACTGTTTTTT.

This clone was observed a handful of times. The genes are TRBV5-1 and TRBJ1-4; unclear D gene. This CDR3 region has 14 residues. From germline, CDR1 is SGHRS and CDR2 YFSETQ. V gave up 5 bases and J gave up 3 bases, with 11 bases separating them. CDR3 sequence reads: CASSSDPSNEKLFF. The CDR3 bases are TGCGCCAGCAGTTCAGACCCTTCTAATGAAAAACTGTTTTTT.

The CDR3: CASGFALAGVPNEQFF. CDR3 sequence (DNA): TGTGCTAGTGGTTTCGCACTAGCGGGAGTTCCCAATGAGCAGTTCTTC. V and J are TRBV12-5 and TRBJ2-1; 11 bases are a match to TRBD2. CDR3 length equals 16 residues. J gave up 6 bases and V 3 bases, and 7 bases lay outside the gene matches. Germline values: CDR1 LGHNT, CDR2 FRNRAP.

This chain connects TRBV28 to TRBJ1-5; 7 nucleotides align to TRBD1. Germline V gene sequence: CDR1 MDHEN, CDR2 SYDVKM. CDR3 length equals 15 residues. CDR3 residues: CASQPGDRVNQPQHF. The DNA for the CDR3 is TGTGCAAGTCAACCGGGCGACAGGGTGAATCAGCCCCAGCATTTT.

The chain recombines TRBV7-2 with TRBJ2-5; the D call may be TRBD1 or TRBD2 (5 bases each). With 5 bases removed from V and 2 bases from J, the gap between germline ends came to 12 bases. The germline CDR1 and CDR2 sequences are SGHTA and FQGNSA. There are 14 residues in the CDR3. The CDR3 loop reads CASSPYGAQETQYF. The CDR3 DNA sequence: TGTGCCAGCAGCCCATACGGGGCGCAAGAGACCCAGTACTTC.

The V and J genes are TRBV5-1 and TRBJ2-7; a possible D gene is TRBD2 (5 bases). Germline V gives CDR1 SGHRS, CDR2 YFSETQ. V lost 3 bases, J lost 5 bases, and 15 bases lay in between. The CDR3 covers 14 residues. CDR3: CASSSRTTGNEQYF. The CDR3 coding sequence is TGCGCCAGCAGCTCAAGGACCACGGGAAACGAGCAGTACTTC.

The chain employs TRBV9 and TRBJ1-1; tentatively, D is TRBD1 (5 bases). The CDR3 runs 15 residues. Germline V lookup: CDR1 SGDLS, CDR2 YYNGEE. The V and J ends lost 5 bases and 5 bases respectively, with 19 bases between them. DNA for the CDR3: TGTGCCAGCAGACCCAGGGCCGCAGGGTTAACTGAAGCTTTCTTT. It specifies CASRPRAAGLTEAFF. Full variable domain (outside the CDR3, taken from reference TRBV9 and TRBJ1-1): DSGVTQTPKHLITATGQRVTLRCSPRSGDLSVYWYQQSLDQGLQFLIQYYNGEERAKGNILERFSAQQFPDLHSELNLSSLELGDSALYFCASRPRAAGLTEAFFGQGTRLTVV.

The CDR3 is CASSPGRTSGNTIYF. The CDR3, as DNA: TGTGCCAGCAGCCCGGGACGGACCTCAGGAAACACCATATATTTT. The J gene is TRBJ1-3, the V gene TRBV7-2; D perhaps matches TRBD1 (5 bases). Germline loops: CDR1 SGHTA, CDR2 FQGNSA. The CDR3 spans 15 residues. The V and J ends lost 5 bases and 4 bases respectively, with 15 bases between them.